The clone carrying this T cell receptor beta chain was detected many times. The data belong to a study of human T cells and chemical hapten exposure. Unique molecular identifiers were attached to individual cDNA molecules during library preparation. TCRdb reprocessed the RACE reads with MiXCR, giving one entry per CDR3 protein. The data hold 350,000 or so distinct CDR3 sequences, with approximately 6.3% observed a single time. The germline V gene has CDR1 SGHDT and CDR2 YYEEEE. The CDR3 contains 16 residues. The V gene lost 4 bases and the J gene lost 6 bases, with 19 bases spanning the gap. Time point meaning: patch test 1, 2 weeks after DPC sensitization. Specified treatment: therapeutic diphenylcyclopropenone sensitization with weekly scalp DPC.

This clonotype was obtained from a woman younger than 30 with alopecia areata. Some clones in this sample may be carry-over from other donors' samples. The J gene is TRBJ2-2, the V gene TRBV5-6, with a tentative D call TRBD1 (6 bases). Material: whole blood, obtained in connection with sensitization to the hapten diphenylcyclopropenone (DPC). The CDR3, as DNA: TGTGCCAGCAGCGAAACAGGGATTGTTAAATCCGGGGAGCTGTTTTTT. Encoded protein: CASSETGIVKSGELFF.